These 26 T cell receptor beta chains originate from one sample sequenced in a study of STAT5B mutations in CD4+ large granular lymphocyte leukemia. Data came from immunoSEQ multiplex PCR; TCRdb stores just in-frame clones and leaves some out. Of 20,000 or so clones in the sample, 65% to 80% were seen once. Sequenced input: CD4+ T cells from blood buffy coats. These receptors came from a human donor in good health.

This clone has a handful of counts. The CDR3 region has the DNA TGTGCCAGCAGGGGCGGAGGCATTCAGTACTTC. Protein: CASRGGGIQYF. The chain has TRBV6-5 and TRBJ2-4; the D gene is possibly TRBD2 (5 bases). V was trimmed by 6 bases and J by 9 bases, leaving 9 bases between them. Germline CDR1 reads MNHEY; CDR2 reads SVGAGI. The CDR3 is 11 amino acids.

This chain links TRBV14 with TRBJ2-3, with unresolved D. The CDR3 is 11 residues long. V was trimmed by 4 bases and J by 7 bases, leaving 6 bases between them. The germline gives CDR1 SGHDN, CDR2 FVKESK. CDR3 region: CASSPGNTQYF. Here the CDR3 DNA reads TGTGCCAGCAGCCCCGGCAATACGCAGTATTTT.

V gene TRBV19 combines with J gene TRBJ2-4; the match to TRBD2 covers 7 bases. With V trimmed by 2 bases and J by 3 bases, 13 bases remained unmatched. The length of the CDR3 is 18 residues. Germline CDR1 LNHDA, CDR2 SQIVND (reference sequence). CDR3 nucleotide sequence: TGTGCCAGTAGTATACAAGGGGTCGGGGGGTCGGGCAAAAACATTCAGTACTTC. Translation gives CASSIQGVGGSGKNIQYF.

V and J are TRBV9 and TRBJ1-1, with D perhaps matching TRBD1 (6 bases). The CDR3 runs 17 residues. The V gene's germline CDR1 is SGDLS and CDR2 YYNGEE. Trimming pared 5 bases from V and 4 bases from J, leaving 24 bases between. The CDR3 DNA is TGTGCCAGCAGAGAATGGGGGGGGCGTAGTTCGGGCACTGAAGCTTTCTTT. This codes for CASREWGGRSSGTEAFF.

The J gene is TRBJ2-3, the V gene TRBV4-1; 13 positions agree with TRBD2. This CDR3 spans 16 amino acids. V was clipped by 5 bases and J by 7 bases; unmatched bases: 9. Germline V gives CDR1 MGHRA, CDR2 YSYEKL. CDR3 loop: CASSETSGGASNTQYF. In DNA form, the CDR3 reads TGCGCCAGCAGCGAAACTAGCGGGGGGGCCTCAAATACGCAGTATTTT.

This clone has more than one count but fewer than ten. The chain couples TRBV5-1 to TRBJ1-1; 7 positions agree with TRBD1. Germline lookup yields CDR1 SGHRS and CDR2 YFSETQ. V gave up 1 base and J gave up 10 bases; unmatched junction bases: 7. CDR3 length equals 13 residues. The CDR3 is CASSLTGALGAFF. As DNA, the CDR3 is TGCGCCAGCAGCTTGACAGGGGCCTTGGGAGCTTTCTTT.

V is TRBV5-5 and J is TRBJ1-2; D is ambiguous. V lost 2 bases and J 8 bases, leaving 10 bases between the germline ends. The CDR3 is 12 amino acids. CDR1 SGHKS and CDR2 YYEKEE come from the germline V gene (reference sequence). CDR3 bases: TGTGCCAGCAGCTTCGACACGGGGGGCTACACCTTC. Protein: CASSFDTGGYTF.

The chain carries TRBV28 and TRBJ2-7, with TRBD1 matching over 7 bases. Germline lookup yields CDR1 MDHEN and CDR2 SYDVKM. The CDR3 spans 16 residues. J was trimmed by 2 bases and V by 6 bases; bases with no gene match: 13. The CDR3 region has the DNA TGTGCCAGCAGCGAGCTAGGGGGCGGTGCGCCCTACGAGCAGTACTTC. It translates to CASSELGGGAPYEQYF. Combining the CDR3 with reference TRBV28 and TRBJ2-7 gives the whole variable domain DVKVTQSSRYLVKRTGEKVFLECVQDMDHENMFWYRQDPGLGLRLIYFSYDVKMKEKGDIPEGYSVSREKKERFSLILESASTNQTSMYLCASSELGGGAPYEQYFGPGTRLTVT.

The CDR3 loop reads CAWRDGGNTGELFF. The CDR3 region has the DNA TGTGCCTGGAGGGACGGGGGGAACACCGGGGAGCTGTTTTTT. This chain links TRBV30 with TRBJ2-2; D may be TRBD2 (6 bases). The V and J ends lost 3 bases and 1 base respectively, with 9 bases between them. Germline V lookup: CDR1 GTSNPN, CDR2 SVGIG (reference sequence). The CDR3 loop spans 14 amino acids.

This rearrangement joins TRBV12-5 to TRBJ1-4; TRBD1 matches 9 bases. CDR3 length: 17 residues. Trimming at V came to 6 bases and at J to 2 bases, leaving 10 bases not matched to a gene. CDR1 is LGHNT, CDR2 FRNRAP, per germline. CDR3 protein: CASGLGTGGITNEKLFF. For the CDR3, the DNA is TGTGCTAGTGGGCTCGGAACAGGGGGCATTACTAATGAAAAACTGTTTTTT.

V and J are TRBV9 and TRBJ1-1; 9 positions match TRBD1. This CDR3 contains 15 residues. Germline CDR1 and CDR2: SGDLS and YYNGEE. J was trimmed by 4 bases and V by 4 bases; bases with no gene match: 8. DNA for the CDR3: TGTGCCAGCAGCCCTGTACAGGGGGCCGCCACTGAAGCTTTCTTT. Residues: CASSPVQGAATEAFF.

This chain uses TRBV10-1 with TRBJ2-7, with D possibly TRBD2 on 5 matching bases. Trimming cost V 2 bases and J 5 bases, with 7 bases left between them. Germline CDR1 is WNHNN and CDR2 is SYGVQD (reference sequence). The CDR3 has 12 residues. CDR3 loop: CASSEGLDEQYF. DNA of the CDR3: TGCGCCAGCAGTGAGGGACTCGACGAGCAGTACTTC.

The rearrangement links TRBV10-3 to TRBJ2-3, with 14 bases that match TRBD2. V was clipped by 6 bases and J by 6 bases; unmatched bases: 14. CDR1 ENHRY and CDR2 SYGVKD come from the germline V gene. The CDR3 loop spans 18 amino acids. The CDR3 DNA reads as TGTGCCATCAGGATGACTAGCGGGAGGGCCAATTTCGCGGATACGCAGTATTTT. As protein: CAIRMTSGRANFADTQYF.

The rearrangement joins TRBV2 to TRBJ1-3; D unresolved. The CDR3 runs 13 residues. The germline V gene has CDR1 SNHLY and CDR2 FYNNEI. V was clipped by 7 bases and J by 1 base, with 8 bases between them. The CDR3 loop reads CASTRESGNTIYF. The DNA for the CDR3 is TGTGCCAGCACCCGGGAATCTGGAAACACCATATATTTT.

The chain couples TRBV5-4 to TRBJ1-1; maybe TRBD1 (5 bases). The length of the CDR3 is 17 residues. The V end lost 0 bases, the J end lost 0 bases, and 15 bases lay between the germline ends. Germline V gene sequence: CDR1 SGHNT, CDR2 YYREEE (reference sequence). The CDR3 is CASSLVARQGLNTEAFF. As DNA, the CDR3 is TGTGCCAGCAGCTTGGTGGCCCGGCAGGGTTTGAACACTGAAGCTTTCTTT.

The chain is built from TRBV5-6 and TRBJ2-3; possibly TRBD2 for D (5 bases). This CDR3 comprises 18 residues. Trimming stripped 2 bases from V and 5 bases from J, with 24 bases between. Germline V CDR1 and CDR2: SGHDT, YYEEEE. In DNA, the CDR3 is TGTGCCAGCAGCTTTGCCGGGTTAAATTTTCTGGGGAGAGATACGCAGTATTTT. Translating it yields CASSFAGLNFLGRDTQYF. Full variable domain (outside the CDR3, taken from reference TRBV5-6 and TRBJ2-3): DAGVTQSPTHLIKTRGQQVTLRCSPKSGHDTVSWYQQALGQGPQFIFQYYEEEERQRGNFPDRFSGHQFPNYSSELNVNALLLGDSALYLCASSFAGLNFLGRDTQYFGPGTRLTVL.

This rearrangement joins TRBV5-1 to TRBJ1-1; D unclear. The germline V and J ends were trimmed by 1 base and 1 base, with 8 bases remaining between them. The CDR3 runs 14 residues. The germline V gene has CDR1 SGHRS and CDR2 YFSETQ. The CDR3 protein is CASSLSTQNTEAFF. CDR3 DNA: TGCGCCAGCAGCTTGTCAACACAGAACACTGAAGCTTTCTTT.

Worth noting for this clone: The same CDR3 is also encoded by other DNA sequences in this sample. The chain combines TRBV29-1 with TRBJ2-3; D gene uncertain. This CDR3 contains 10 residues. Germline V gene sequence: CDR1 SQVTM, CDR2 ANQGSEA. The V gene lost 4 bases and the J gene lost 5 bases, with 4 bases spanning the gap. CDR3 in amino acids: CSVGEDTQYF. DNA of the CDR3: TGCAGCGTTGGGGAAGATACGCAGTATTTT.

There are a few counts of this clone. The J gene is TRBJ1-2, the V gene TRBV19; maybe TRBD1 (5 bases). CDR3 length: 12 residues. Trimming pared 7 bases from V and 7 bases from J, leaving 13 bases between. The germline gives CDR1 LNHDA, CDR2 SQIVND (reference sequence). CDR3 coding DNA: TGTGCCAGTAACCCAGGGAGCGGTGGCTACACCTTC. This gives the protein CASNPGSGGYTF.

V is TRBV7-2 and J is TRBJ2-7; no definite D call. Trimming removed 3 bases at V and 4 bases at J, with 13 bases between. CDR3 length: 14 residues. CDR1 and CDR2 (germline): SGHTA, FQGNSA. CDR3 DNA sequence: TGTGCCAGCAGCTTCGGAAGCCGATCGTACGAGCAGTACTTC. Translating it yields CASSFGSRSYEQYF.

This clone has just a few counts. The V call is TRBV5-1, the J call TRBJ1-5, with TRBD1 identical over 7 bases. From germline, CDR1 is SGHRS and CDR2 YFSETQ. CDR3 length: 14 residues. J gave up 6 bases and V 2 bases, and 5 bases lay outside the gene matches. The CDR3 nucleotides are TGCGCCAGCAGCTTTGAGGGGGCGGGTCAGCCCCAGCATTTT. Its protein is CASSFEGAGQPQHF.

The CDR3 here is CASSEPGLAGYEQYF. CDR3 nucleotides: TGTGCCAGCAGTGAACCGGGACTAGCGGGCTACGAGCAGTACTTC. The chain combines TRBV2 with TRBJ2-7, with 12 bases that match TRBD2. The CDR3 is 15 amino acids. The ends lost 2 bases at V and 3 bases at J; junction bases unmatched: 2. Looked up from germline, CDR1 is SNHLY and CDR2 is FYNNEI. The full variable domain, its missing parts supplied by reference TRBV2 and TRBJ2-7, is EPEVTQTPSHQVTQMGQEVILRCVPISNHLYFYWYRQILGQKVEFLVSFYNNEISEKSEIFDDQFSVERPDGSNFTLKIRSTKLEDSAMYFCASSEPGLAGYEQYFGPGTRLTVT.

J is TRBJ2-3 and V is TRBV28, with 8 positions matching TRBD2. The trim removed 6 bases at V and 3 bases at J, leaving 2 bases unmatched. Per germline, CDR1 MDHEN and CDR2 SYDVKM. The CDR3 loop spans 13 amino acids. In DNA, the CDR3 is TGTGCCAGCAGGTCGGGGGGGACAGATACGCAGTATTTT. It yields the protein CASRSGGTDTQYF.

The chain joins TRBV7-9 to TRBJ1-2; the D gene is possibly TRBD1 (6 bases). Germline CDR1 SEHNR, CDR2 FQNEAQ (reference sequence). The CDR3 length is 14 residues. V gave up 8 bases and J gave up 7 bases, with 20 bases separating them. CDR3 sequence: CASYPTSGGGGYTF. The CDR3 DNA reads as TGTGCCAGCTACCCTACCTCCGGGGGCGGTGGCTACACCTTC.

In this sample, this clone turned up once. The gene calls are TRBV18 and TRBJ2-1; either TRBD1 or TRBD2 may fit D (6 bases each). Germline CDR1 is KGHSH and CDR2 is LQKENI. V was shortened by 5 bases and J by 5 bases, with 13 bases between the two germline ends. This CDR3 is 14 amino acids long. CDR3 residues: CASSSTGGDNEQFF. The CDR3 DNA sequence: TGTGCCAGCTCATCGACAGGCGGGGACAATGAGCAGTTCTTC.

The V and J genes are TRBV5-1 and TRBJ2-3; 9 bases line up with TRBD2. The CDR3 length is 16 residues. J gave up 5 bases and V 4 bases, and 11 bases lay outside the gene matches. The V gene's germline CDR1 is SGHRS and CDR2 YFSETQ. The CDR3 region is CASSPGLAQRGDTQYF. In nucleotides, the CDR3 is TGCGCCAGCAGCCCCGGACTAGCGCAAAGGGGAGATACGCAGTATTTT.